The 24 T cell receptor beta chains presented below share a single source sample, sequenced in a study of blood T cells in healthy people across ages. It was with a sample-barcoded 5' primer and a J-beta primer mix that a second PCR of roughly 6 to 12 cycles was run. TCRdb re-called the 5' RACE reads through MiXCR, storing one row per CDR3 protein. The table has about a million distinct CDR3 sequences, roughly half seen once. Material: blood. Every receptor here comes from a woman aged 55-70 years in good health.

The genes are TRBV7-2 and TRBJ2-2; 9 bases are a match to TRBD1. Germline lookup yields CDR1 SGHTA and CDR2 FQGNSA. V lost 6 bases and J lost 6; bases outside the gene matches: 8. The CDR3 has 15 amino acids. CDR3 sequence (DNA): TGTGCCAGCAGTGGAACAGGGGGCGCATCCGGGGAGCTGTTTTTT. Encoded protein: CASSGTGGASGELFF.

In its sample, this clonotype was seen a few times. The chain employs TRBV7-9 and TRBJ2-7, with D perhaps being TRBD1 or TRBD2 (6 bases each). Germline CDR1 and CDR2: SEHNR and FQNEAQ (reference sequence). CDR3 size: 15 residues. Trimming took 0 bases from V and 4 from J, leaving 13 bases between them. CDR3 region: CASSLATGTLYEQYF. CDR3 nucleotides: TGTGCCAGCAGCTTAGCCACAGGGACTTTGTACGAGCAGTACTTC.

The chain recombines TRBV4-1 with TRBJ2-7, with 10 positions matching TRBD2. Germline V gene sequence: CDR1 MGHRA, CDR2 YSYEKL. The trim removed 1 base at V and 2 bases at J, leaving 2 bases unmatched. This CDR3 has 15 amino acids. For the CDR3, the DNA is TGCGCCAGCAGCCAAGGAGCGGGAGGGCCCTACGAGCAGTACTTC. Protein sequence: CASSQGAGGPYEQYF.

The chain couples TRBV19 to TRBJ2-6, with D possibly TRBD2 on 5 matching bases. The V gene lost 2 bases and the J gene lost 2 bases, with 16 bases spanning the gap. Germline V gene sequence: CDR1 LNHDA, CDR2 SQIVND (reference sequence). The CDR3 sequence is 18 residues long. The CDR3: CASSIYDGEIPGANVLTF. In DNA form, the CDR3 reads TGTGCCAGTAGTATATACGACGGGGAGATACCTGGGGCCAACGTCCTGACTTTC.

The chain carries TRBV11-2 and TRBJ2-5, with D uncertain. Germline CDR1 SGHAT, CDR2 FQNNGV. The CDR3 is 11 residues long. V was cut by 5 bases and J by 11 bases, with 12 bases left in between. The CDR3: CASSPDLGQYF. The CDR3 DNA reads as TGTGCCAGCAGCCCAGACCTGGGGCAGTACTTC.

The table lists this clonotype with a few counts. The chain has TRBV4-3 and TRBJ2-1, with D perhaps being TRBD1 or TRBD2 (5 bases each). V lost 0 bases, J lost 10 bases, and 13 bases lay in between. From germline, CDR1 is LGHNA and CDR2 YSLEER. There are 14 residues in the CDR3. The CDR3 DNA follows: TGCGCCAGCAGCCAAGATCTTTGGGGACCCGAGCAGTTCTTC. Its protein is CASSQDLWGPEQFF.

This clonotype was found a few times. The chain recombines TRBV29-1 with TRBJ2-4; D is perhaps TRBD2 (6 bases). The V and J ends lost 6 bases and 13 bases respectively, with 22 bases between them. Germline CDR1 SQVTM, CDR2 ANQGSEA. This CDR3 is built from 13 residues. In DNA form, the CDR3 reads TGCAGCGTCGATGGGAGAGGGACGGGGGAGCAGTACTTC. Translated: CSVDGRGTGEQYF.

This chain links TRBV28 with TRBJ2-7; 7 nucleotides match TRBD2. This CDR3 region has 16 residues. The V segment lost 7 bases and the J segment 0 bases; nucleotides outside the gene matches: 12. Germline V gene sequence: CDR1 MDHEN, CDR2 SYDVKM. The CDR3 region has the DNA TGTGCCAGCATCCGCGGCGGGAGAGAAGGCTCCTACGAGCAGTACTTC. Translation: CASIRGGREGSYEQYF.

The chain employs TRBV20-1 and TRBJ2-7; the D call may be TRBD1 or TRBD2 (6 bases each). The J call may be wrong; the DNA end is better matched by TRBJ2-5. Looked up from germline, CDR1 is DFQATT and CDR2 is SNEGSKA (reference sequence). CDR3 size: 14 residues. Here the CDR3 reads CSARRGVIRETQYF. In nucleotides, the CDR3 is TGCAGTGCTAGGAGGGGGGTCATCCGAGAGACCCAGTACTTC.

There are a few counts of this clonotype. V is TRBV6-5 and J is TRBJ2-1, with 8 positions matching TRBD2. J gave up 8 bases and V 8 bases, and 14 bases lay outside the gene matches. This CDR3 is built from 15 residues. Germline V gene lookup returns CDR1 MNHEY and CDR2 SVGAGI. For the CDR3, the DNA is TGTGCCAGCTCGGAGCTGCCGGGACTAGGGGATGAGCAGTTCTTC. It encodes CASSELPGLGDEQFF.

This chain connects TRBV10-1 to TRBJ2-2, with unresolved D. V lost 6 bases and J lost 4, with 15 bases in between. The length of the CDR3 is 15 residues. Germline-derived CDR1 and CDR2 are WNHNN and SYGVQD (reference sequence). CDR3 residues: CASRSSWASTGELFF. The CDR3 coding sequence is TGCGCCAGCAGGAGTAGCTGGGCGAGCACCGGGGAGCTGTTTTTT.

This sequence joins TRBV20-1 and TRBJ1-1, with 8 bases identical to TRBD1. Germline V lookup: CDR1 DFQATT, CDR2 SNEGSKA (reference sequence). Trimming took 3 bases from V and 5 from J; bases not matched to a gene: 8. The CDR3 contains 14 residues. CDR3 amino acids: CSASRQGPATEAFF. The CDR3 DNA sequence: TGCAGTGCTAGTAGACAGGGGCCGGCTACTGAAGCTTTCTTT.

The sample holds a few counts of this clonotype. The rearrangement uses TRBV28 and TRBJ2-7; D gene ambiguous. V dropped 5 bases and J dropped 2 bases, with 16 bases sitting between them. Germline-derived CDR1 and CDR2 are MDHEN and SYDVKM. The CDR3 is made up of 15 amino acids. CDR3 protein: CASSLSPGGTYEQYF. CDR3 coding DNA: TGTGCCAGCAGTCTCAGTCCGGGCGGTACCTACGAGCAGTACTTC.

The CDR3 region has the DNA TGTGCCAGCAGTTTTTCGGGACTAGCGGGATTTGATGAGCAGTTCTTC. It codes for CASSFSGLAGFDEQFF. This chain links TRBV12-3 or TRBV12-4 with TRBJ2-1; the match to TRBD2 covers 13 bases. The ends lost 3 bases at V and 8 bases at J; junction bases unmatched: 7. This CDR3 comprises 16 residues.

This clonotype was seen a few times. The chain joins TRBV20-1 to TRBJ1-2, with D unresolved. This CDR3 comprises 13 residues. Trimming stripped 3 bases from V and 7 bases from J, with 15 bases between. CDR1 is DFQATT and CDR2 is SNEGSKA in the germline V gene (reference sequence). CDR3 in DNA: TGCAGTGCTAGGAGACGGGCGCAAGGTGGCTACACCTTC. The encoded protein is CSARRRAQGGYTF.

In this sample, this clonotype turned up a few times. The chain combines TRBV28 with TRBJ2-5; D perhaps matches TRBD1 (5 bases). This CDR3 has 19 amino acids. Germline assignment: CDR1 MDHEN and CDR2 SYDVKM. Trimming shortened V by 4 bases and J by 1 base, and 25 bases separated the two germline ends. Written as DNA, the CDR3 is TGTGCCAGCAGTTCCACCATCGACACGACAGCCCTCAGCCAAGAGACCCAGTACTTC. It yields the protein CASSSTIDTTALSQETQYF. The full variable domain, rest sourced from reference TRBV28 and TRBJ2-5, is DVKVTQSSRYLVKRTGEKVFLECVQDMDHENMFWYRQDPGLGLRLIYFSYDVKMKEKGDIPEGYSVSREKKERFSLILESASTNQTSMYLCASSSTIDTTALSQETQYFGPGTRLLVL.

As DNA, the CDR3 is TGTGCCAGCAGCCTGGGACAGACCAATGAAAAACTGTTTTTT. It codes for CASSLGQTNEKLFF. This chain uses TRBV13 with TRBJ1-4; 7 bases line up with TRBD1. Germline V gene sequence: CDR1 PRHDT, CDR2 FYEKMQ (reference sequence). With V trimmed by 5 bases and J by 5 bases, 5 bases remained unmatched. The CDR3 contains 14 residues.

The rearrangement links TRBV3-1 to TRBJ1-6, with D unresolved. CDR1 and CDR2 from the germline V gene are LGHDT and YNNKEL (reference sequence). The CDR3 covers 14 residues. The V and J ends lost 0 bases and 9 bases respectively, with 9 bases between them. CDR3 DNA: TGTGCCAGCAGCCAAGATCTGACAAGTTCACCCCTCCACTTT. Residues: CASSQDLTSSPLHF.

This clonotype was seen a few times. This chain uses TRBV13 with TRBJ2-5; D gene unclear. V was trimmed by 3 bases and J by 3 bases, leaving 14 bases between them. Germline V gene data show CDR1 as PRHDT and CDR2 as FYEKMQ (reference sequence). CDR3 length equals 15 residues. The CDR3 loop is CASSFRLFPEETQYF. The CDR3, as DNA: TGTGCCAGCAGCTTTAGGTTATTTCCGGAAGAGACCCAGTACTTC.

This chain links TRBV7-6 with TRBJ2-3, with 9 bases fitting TRBD2. The CDR3 contains 19 residues. Germline V gives CDR1 SGHVS, CDR2 FNYEAQ. The junction had 12 bases not matched to a gene; V was cut back by 2 bases and J by 0 bases. The CDR3: CASSLTIAGEVSSTDTQYF. In DNA form, the CDR3 reads TGTGCCAGCAGCTTAACCATAGCGGGAGAGGTATCTAGCACAGATACGCAGTATTTT.

V gene TRBV2 combines with J gene TRBJ1-1; D unclear. Trimming left V 5 bases short and J 5 bases short, with 15 bases between. In germline, CDR1 is SNHLY, CDR2 FYNNEI. The CDR3 is 14 amino acids. CDR3 amino acids: CASSIRSGGTEAFF. Here the CDR3 DNA reads TGTGCCAGCAGTATCCGGTCGGGAGGGACTGAAGCTTTCTTT.

This clonotype was observed a few times. The chain combines TRBV12-3 or TRBV12-4 with TRBJ2-5; tentative D call: TRBD1 (6 bases). The germline V and J ends were trimmed by 6 bases and 11 bases, with 19 bases remaining between them. This CDR3 has 13 amino acids. In DNA form, the CDR3 reads TGTGCCAGCAGCTCAGGGACAAACAATGAGCAGTACTTC. Translating gives CASSSGTNNEQYF.

The CDR3 loop reads CSALGASGDEQFF. CDR3 in DNA: TGCAGTGCCCTGGGGGCTAGCGGGGATGAGCAGTTCTTC. The chain joins TRBV20-1 to TRBJ2-1; TRBD2 agrees at 9 bases. CDR1 is DFQATT and CDR2 is SNEGSKA in the germline V gene (reference sequence). The CDR3 extends over 13 amino acids. The V gene end was trimmed by 6 bases and the J gene end by 8 bases; junction bases not matched to a gene: 8.

The chain links TRBV3-1 to TRBJ2-7, with TRBD2 identical over 8 bases. The CDR3 is made up of 15 amino acids. The trim removed 3 bases at V and 1 base at J, leaving 5 bases unmatched. CDR1 and CDR2 from the germline V gene are LGHDT and YNNKEL (reference sequence). The CDR3 bases are TGTGCCAGCAGCCATTCTAGCGGGCAATCCTACGAGCAGTACTTC. This codes for CASSHSSGQSYEQYF.